This T cell receptor (beta chain) was sequenced for a study of blood T cell repertoires in COVID-19. Study in general: COVID-19 samples, acute and convalescent, were from the United States, Italy and Spain. Sample material is recorded as cDNA or gDNA derived from T cells, B-cell-depleted T cells, or PBMCs.

The germline gives CDR1 MNHNY, CDR2 SVGAGI (reference sequence). V gave up 6 bases and J gave up 7 bases, with 13 bases separating them. The CDR3 loop spans 12 amino acids. Authors' data handling: Cell counts per sample came from amplifying reference gene primers. The assay was immunoSEQ multiplex PCR, and TCRdb's table has in-frame clones only and misses some. V and J calls and clone size are given by that table; D and trimming were obtained from the DNA. The repertoire includes around 120,000 clones, approximately 87% of them detected once, and around 7.3% sits in the top ten. The chain links TRBV6-6 to TRBJ2-7; D is possibly TRBD1 (5 bases). The TCR was taken from a man in his fifties with acute or convalescent COVID-19. Material: peripheral blood. The CDR3 nucleotides are TGTGCCAGCAGCCTCGACAGATCGGAGCAGTACTTC. It encodes CASSLDRSEQYF.